Given below is one T cell receptor (beta chain) in context. The assay was immunoSEQ multiplex PCR, and TCRdb's table has in-frame clones only and misses some. The sample holds 280,000 or so clones, about 90% seen once. These data originate in a study of blood T cell repertoires in COVID-19. V was pared by 6 bases and J by 5 bases, with 13 bases between. The CDR3 loop spans 13 amino acids. Per germline, CDR1 MRHNA and CDR2 SNTAGT. The chain has TRBV6-4 and TRBJ1-1; D is perhaps TRBD1 (6 bases). The TCR was taken from a woman under 30 with acute COVID-19. Sequencing was performed on PBMCs or T cells enriched from blood (not recorded which). The CDR3 loop reads CASSSKQGTEAFF. In DNA, the CDR3 is TGTGCCAGCAGCTCAAAACAGGGTACTGAAGCTTTCTTT.